These 30 T cell receptor beta chains were all obtained from the same sample, sequenced in a study of Ad26.COV2.S vaccination and SARS-CoV-2 variants. Treatment in this sample: approximately 18 received Ad26.COV2.S at low or high dose, single or two shots; 5 received placebo; per-sample allocation not given. Collection of samples fell on day 63 after the first vaccine or placebo injection. Produced via immunoSEQ multiplex PCR; TCRdb's table is partial and in-frame only. The sample lists around 300,000 clones; around 89% were seen once. Source: peripheral blood, taken in a trial of Ad26.COV2.S vaccine versus placebo. The receptor source for this set is a person between 18 and 60 years old who received the Ad26.COV2.S COVID-19 vaccine or a placebo.

The chain has TRBV7-9 and TRBJ2-1; 9 nucleotides line up with TRBD2. Per the germline V gene, CDR1 is SEHNR and CDR2 is FQNEAQ (reference sequence). The CDR3 contains 14 residues. Trimming took 9 bases from V and 3 from J; bases not matched to a gene: 6. The CDR3 is CASSGSHNYNEQFF. CDR3 nucleotide sequence: TGTGCCAGTAGCGGGAGTCATAACTACAATGAGCAGTTCTTC.

The chain is built from TRBV18 and TRBJ1-5, with TRBD1 identical over 10 bases. From germline, CDR1 is KGHSH and CDR2 LQKENI. After removal of 6 bases from V and 3 bases from J, the junction contained 11 bases not matched to a gene. The CDR3 is made up of 17 amino acids. CDR3 region: CASSPPGTGAYNQPQHF. The CDR3 coding sequence is TGTGCCAGCTCCCCGCCCGGGACAGGGGCTTACAATCAGCCCCAGCATTTT.

V gene TRBV5-1 combines with J gene TRBJ1-1; D possibly corresponds to TRBD1 (6 bases). Germline V gives CDR1 SGHRS, CDR2 YFSETQ. This CDR3 contains 14 residues. Trimming stripped 5 bases from V and 5 bases from J, with 16 bases between. CDR3 in DNA: TGCGCCAGCAGTAATCAGGGGCGGGGGACTGAAGCTTTCTTT. It is translated as CASSNQGRGTEAFF.

J is TRBJ1-1 and V is TRBV27; 10 bases are a match to TRBD1. The CDR3 has 14 amino acids. The ends lost 5 bases at V and 11 bases at J; junction bases unmatched: 11. CDR1 is MNHEY, CDR2 SMNVEV, per germline (reference sequence). The CDR3 spells CASSPVTGGGLAFF. DNA for the CDR3: TGTGCCAGCAGTCCAGTGACAGGGGGCGGTCTGGCTTTCTTT.

The CDR3 nucleotides read TGTGCCAGCAGTTTACGGGGGAGGACTCTTTCGAATCAGCCCCAGCATTTT. It is translated as CASSLRGRTLSNQPQHF. This chain connects TRBV27 to TRBJ1-5; D is perhaps TRBD1 (5 bases). The length of the CDR3 is 17 residues. V lost 2 bases, J lost 4 bases, and 18 bases lay in between. CDR1 is MNHEY and CDR2 is SMNVEV in the germline V gene (reference sequence).

This sequence joins TRBV12-5 and TRBJ1-1, with 7 bases identical to TRBD1. With 6 bases clipped from V and 1 base from J, the junction kept 5 bases outside the gene matches. The CDR3 length is 14 residues. In germline, CDR1 is LGHNT, CDR2 FRNRAP. Here the CDR3 DNA reads TGTGCTAGTGGACAGGGGTACGGGAACACTGAAGCTTTCTTT. Residues: CASGQGYGNTEAFF.

V is TRBV2 and J is TRBJ1-3; D is unresolved. Germline V gene data show CDR1 as SNHLY and CDR2 as FYNNEI. This CDR3 spans 16 amino acids. The ends were cut back, 1 base at V and 0 bases at J, with 10 bases in the middle. For the CDR3, the DNA is TGTGCCAGCAGTGAAGGGACGGGGAACTCTGGAAACACCATATATTTT. Translation gives CASSEGTGNSGNTIYF.

The chain employs TRBV7-3 and TRBJ2-1; D is unclear. This CDR3 is built from 13 residues. V was clipped by 3 bases and J by 7 bases, with 10 bases between them. Germline values: CDR1 SGHTA, CDR2 FQGTGA. CDR3 amino acids: CASSFTGSNEQFF. The CDR3, as DNA: TGTGCCAGCAGCTTTACGGGTAGTAATGAGCAGTTCTTC.

The DNA of the CDR3 is TGTGCCAGCAGTTTCGGACCTCGAAATCAGCCCCAGCATTTT. Translation: CASSFGPRNQPQHF. The V gene is TRBV6-6, the J gene TRBJ1-5, with unresolved D. CDR1 MNHNY and CDR2 SVGAGI come from the germline V gene (reference sequence). Trimming removed 4 bases at V and 4 bases at J, with 11 bases between. This CDR3 contains 14 residues.

In its sample, this clone was seen once. This sequence joins TRBV29-1 and TRBJ1-2; weak D call: TRBD1 (6 bases). The ends were cut back, 4 bases at V and 5 bases at J, with 11 bases in the middle. Per the germline V gene, CDR1 is SQVTM and CDR2 is ANQGSEA. The CDR3 is made up of 12 amino acids. The CDR3 loop reads CSVGEGGYGYTF. The CDR3 nucleotides read TGCAGCGTTGGAGAAGGGGGTTATGGCTACACCTTC.

The chain couples TRBV6-1 to TRBJ1-2; D is perhaps TRBD1 (6 bases). V lost 0 bases to trimming and J lost 8 bases, with 16 bases between them. From germline, CDR1 is MNHNS and CDR2 SASEGT. CDR3 length: 15 amino acids. CDR3 in DNA: TGTGCCAGCAGTGAAGCGGGACAAACTACGTTCGGCTACACCTTC. It specifies CASSEAGQTTFGYTF.

The rearrangement uses TRBV6-6 and TRBJ1-1; D perhaps matches TRBD1 (5 bases). The CDR3 runs 16 residues. Trimming pared 2 bases from V and 4 bases from J, leaving 17 bases between. Germline CDR1 and CDR2: MNHNY and SVGAGI (reference sequence). The CDR3 here is CASSYGLPGPSTEAFF. CDR3 nucleotides: TGTGCCAGCAGTTACGGATTGCCAGGGCCGTCCACTGAAGCTTTCTTT.

This rearrangement joins TRBV10-3 to TRBJ2-7; D is unclear. V lost 0 bases and J lost 8, with 8 bases in between. Germline assignment: CDR1 ENHRY and CDR2 SYGVKD. The CDR3 length is 12 residues. CDR3 DNA sequence: TGTGCCATCAGTGAGTCTCGAGAAAAGCAGTACTTC. This translates into CAISESREKQYF.

V gene TRBV6-2 or TRBV6-3 combines with J gene TRBJ2-7, with 9 bases lining up with TRBD1. Trimming removed 2 bases from V and 6 bases from J; junction bases left unmatched: 5. The germline CDR1 and CDR2 sequences are MNHEY and SVGEGT. CDR3 size: 14 residues. In DNA form, the CDR3 reads TGTGCCAGCAGTTACCGGGACAGGGTGTTCGAGCAGTACTTC. It codes for CASSYRDRVFEQYF.

This chain joins TRBV14 and TRBJ2-3, with D perhaps TRBD1 (6 bases). The V and J ends lost 0 bases and 1 base respectively, with 11 bases between them. Germline CDR1 and CDR2: SGHDN and FVKESK. The CDR3 consists of 16 residues. CDR3 residues: CASSQEINRGTDTQYF. In nucleotides, the CDR3 is TGTGCCAGCAGCCAAGAGATAAACAGGGGCACAGATACGCAGTATTTT.

The V gene is TRBV19, the J gene TRBJ2-3; 9 bases are a match to TRBD1. Looked up from germline, CDR1 is LNHDA and CDR2 is SQIVND (reference sequence). This CDR3 has 18 amino acids. V was pared by 6 bases and J by 0 bases, with 13 bases of the junction left unmatched. DNA for the CDR3: TGTGCCAGTAGCTTACTTAAATACAGGGGGCTCAGCACAGATACGCAGTATTTT. It encodes CASSLLKYRGLSTDTQYF.

The V call is TRBV6-4, the J call TRBJ2-2, with D possibly matching TRBD2 (6 bases). V was clipped by 6 bases and J by 0 bases, with 8 bases between them. CDR1 is MRHNA and CDR2 is SNTAGT in the germline V gene. The CDR3 is 14 amino acids. The CDR3 coding sequence is TGTGCCAGCAGCCGCGGGGCGAACACCGGGGAGCTGTTTTTT. Amino acids: CASSRGANTGELFF.

The chain couples TRBV10-1 to TRBJ2-2; D possibly corresponds to TRBD2 (6 bases). Looked up from germline, CDR1 is WNHNN and CDR2 is SYGVQD (reference sequence). V lost 9 bases and J 1 base, leaving 9 bases between the germline ends. The CDR3 extends over 13 amino acids. The CDR3 DNA sequence: TGCGCCAGGGGGCGGGAGAACACCGGGGAGCTGTTTTTT. Translating gives CARGRENTGELFF.

The chain carries TRBV28 and TRBJ2-2; maybe TRBD1 (6 bases). CDR3 length: 16 residues. Germline V gene data show CDR1 as MDHEN and CDR2 as SYDVKM. V gave up 6 bases and J gave up 0 bases, with 14 bases separating them. Here the CDR3 reads CASSNYRAANTGELFF. The DNA for the CDR3 is TGTGCCAGCAGCAATTACAGGGCCGCGAACACCGGGGAGCTGTTTTTT.

This chain joins TRBV19 and TRBJ2-1; 9 bases map to TRBD1. The CDR3 totals 14 residues. The V gene's germline CDR1 is LNHDA and CDR2 SQIVND (reference sequence). V was clipped by 7 bases and J by 4 bases; unmatched bases: 5. CDR3 residues: CASTLGTGYNEQFF. The CDR3 region has the DNA TGTGCCAGTACCCTCGGGACAGGGTACAATGAGCAGTTCTTC.

The chain recombines TRBV6-4 with TRBJ2-3, with TRBD2 matching over 12 bases. V trimming: 6 bases; J trimming: 2 bases; junction bases outside the gene matches: 6. This CDR3 has 16 amino acids. Germline V gene lookup returns CDR1 MRHNA and CDR2 SNTAGT. CDR3 region: CASSRLAGAPTDTQYF. The DNA of the CDR3 is TGTGCCAGCAGCAGACTAGCGGGGGCCCCCACAGATACGCAGTATTTT.

V and J are TRBV18 and TRBJ2-3; 8 bases are a match to TRBD2. V was pared by 3 bases and J by 2 bases, with 7 bases of the junction left unmatched. CDR3 length: 16 amino acids. Germline V gene data show CDR1 as KGHSH and CDR2 as LQKENI. The CDR3 loop reads CASSPAGTSPTDTQYF. The DNA for the CDR3 is TGTGCCAGCTCACCCGCCGGGACTAGTCCCACAGATACGCAGTATTTT.

Many counts were recorded for this clone. The chain employs TRBV10-1 and TRBJ1-3, with unresolved D. The CDR3 runs to 19 residues. The germline CDR1 and CDR2 sequences are WNHNN and SYGVQD (reference sequence). Trimming took off 0 bases at V and 0 bases at J, with 18 bases between the two ends. The CDR3 loop reads CASSESTFELNLSGNTIYF. In nucleotides, the CDR3 is TGCGCCAGCAGTGAGTCGACATTCGAGCTAAACCTCTCTGGAAACACCATATATTTT.

This clone was detected only a few times. The CDR3 sequence: CASSQGNGWETQYF. CDR3 DNA: TGTGCCAGCAGCCAAGGGAATGGATGGGAGACCCAGTACTTC. The chain is built from TRBV5-6 and TRBJ2-5; no firm D call. The CDR3 has 14 amino acids. V shed 4 bases and J shed 5 bases, with 15 bases lying between them. The V gene's germline CDR1 is SGHDT and CDR2 YYEEEE. Full variable domain (rest looked up from reference TRBV5-6 and TRBJ2-5): DAGVTQSPTHLIKTRGQQVTLRCSPKSGHDTVSWYQQALGQGPQFIFQYYEEEERQRGNFPDRFSGHQFPNYSSELNVNALLLGDSALYLCASSQGNGWETQYFGPGTRLLVL.

This chain links TRBV5-1 with TRBJ2-5, with D possibly called TRBD1 or TRBD2 (5 bases each). This CDR3 comprises 15 residues. Per germline, CDR1 SGHRS and CDR2 YFSETQ. Trimming removed 4 bases at V and 5 bases at J, with 18 bases between. CDR3 protein: CASSLSGTHEETQYF. CDR3 nucleotides: TGCGCCAGCAGCCTATCCGGGACGCATGAGGAGACCCAGTACTTC.

The chain employs TRBV7-3 and TRBJ2-5; 8 positions match TRBD1. Germline V gene lookup returns CDR1 SGHTA and CDR2 FQGTGA. This CDR3 region has 17 residues. The V gene end was trimmed by 5 bases and the J gene end by 5 bases; junction bases not matched to a gene: 16. CDR3 loop: CASSPVGPGGAGETQYF. In DNA, the CDR3 is TGTGCCAGCAGCCCTGTGGGGCCAGGGGGCGCAGGGGAGACCCAGTACTTC.

The chain links TRBV7-2 to TRBJ2-1; D perhaps matches TRBD2 (5 bases). Germline lookup yields CDR1 SGHTA and CDR2 FQGNSA. CDR3 length: 15 residues. V lost 6 bases to trimming and J lost 2 bases, with 14 bases between them. In DNA form, the CDR3 reads TGTGCCAGCAGGCCGGACTCGAATACCTACAATGAGCAGTTCTTC. Residues: CASRPDSNTYNEQFF.

The chain recombines TRBV9 with TRBJ1-1; 7 bases align to TRBD1. The CDR3 is 15 residues long. V was clipped by 2 bases and J by 4 bases; unmatched bases: 8. The germline gives CDR1 SGDLS, CDR2 YYNGEE. The CDR3 protein is CASSVLTGAGTEAFF. CDR3 nucleotides: TGTGCCAGCAGCGTCCTCACAGGGGCTGGCACTGAAGCTTTCTTT.

This chain connects TRBV7-3 to TRBJ2-1; D gene uncertain. Germline assignment: CDR1 SGHTA and CDR2 FQGTGA. The CDR3 extends over 14 amino acids. Trimming took 5 bases from V and 7 from J, leaving 15 bases between them. CDR3: CASSQGSTLNEQFF. The CDR3 DNA reads TGTGCCAGCAGCCAAGGTAGCACATTAAATGAGCAGTTCTTC.

The chain joins TRBV7-2 to TRBJ1-1; possible D gene TRBD1, 6 bases. CDR1 SGHTA and CDR2 FQGNSA come from the germline V gene. CDR3 size: 15 residues. V gave up 0 bases and J gave up 2 bases, with 10 bases separating them. CDR3: CASSLAAGVNTEAFF. Here the CDR3 DNA reads TGTGCCAGCAGCTTAGCAGCAGGGGTCAACACTGAAGCTTTCTTT.